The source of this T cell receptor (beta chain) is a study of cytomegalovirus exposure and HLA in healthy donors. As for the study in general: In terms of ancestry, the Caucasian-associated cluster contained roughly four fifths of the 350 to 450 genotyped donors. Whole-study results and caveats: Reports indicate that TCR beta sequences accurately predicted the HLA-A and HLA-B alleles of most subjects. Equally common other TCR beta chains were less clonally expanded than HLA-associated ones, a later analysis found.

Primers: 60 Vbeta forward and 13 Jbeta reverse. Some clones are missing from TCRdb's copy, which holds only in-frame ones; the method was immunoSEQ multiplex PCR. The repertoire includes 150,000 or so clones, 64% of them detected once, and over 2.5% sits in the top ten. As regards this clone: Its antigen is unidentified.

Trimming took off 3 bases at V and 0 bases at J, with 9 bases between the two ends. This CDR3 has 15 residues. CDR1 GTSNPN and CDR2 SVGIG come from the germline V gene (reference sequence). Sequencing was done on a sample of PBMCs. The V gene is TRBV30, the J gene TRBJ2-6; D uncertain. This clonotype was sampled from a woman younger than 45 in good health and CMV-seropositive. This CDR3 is CAWSAGSSGANVLTF. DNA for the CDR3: TGTGCCTGGAGCGCCGGTAGCTCTGGGGCCAACGTCCTGACTTTC.